A selection of T cell receptor beta chains follows, all from one sample in a study of blood T cell repertoires in COVID-19. This table comes from immunoSEQ multiplex PCR, and its TCRdb copy is limited to in-frame clones, with some not included. The data contain under 95,000 clones, approximately 90% of them singletons. Material: peripheral blood. The receptors derive from a man between 45 and 60 years old with COVID-19, enrolled during active disease. Each CDR3 is given with its conserved first and last residue. Fields, in order: J gene, D gene, V gene, clone size, CDR3 DNA, CDR3 protein. The D gene is left open where the match is weak. Expanded clones get a size class; other rows say once, few or many, or leave the size out.

J: TRBJ2-1
D: TRBD2
V: TRBV29-1
size: once
DNA: TGCAGCGTCGCTCAAGTGACTAGCGGCCCCTACAATGAGCAGTTCTTC
CDR3: CSVAQVTSGPYNEQFF

J: TRBJ1-1
D: NA
V: TRBV24-1
size: NA
DNA: TGTGCCACCAGTGTCAGTGATAACACTGAAGCTTTCTTT
CDR3: CATSVSDNTEAFF

J: TRBJ2-2
D: TRBD2
V: TRBV4-3
size: NA
DNA: TGCGCCAGCAGCCAGACCAGGAGCGGGGGTAACACCGGGGAGCTGTTTTTT
CDR3: CASSQTRSGGNTGELFF

J: TRBJ1-1
D: NA
V: TRBV5-4
size: medium-sized
DNA: TGTGCCAGCAGCTTGGCAGCGGACGTCATGAACACTGAAGCTTTCTTT
CDR3: CASSLAADVMNTEAFF

J: TRBJ2-3
D: TRBD2
V: TRBV7-9
size: NA
DNA: TGTGCCAGCAGCTTACGCTCGGCGGGAGGGCCTTCAGATACGCAGTATTTT
CDR3: CASSLRSAGGPSDTQYF

J: TRBJ1-1
D: NA
V: TRBV20-1
size: NA
DNA: TGCAGTGCTGAGGAGACTATGGCAGCTTTCTTT
CDR3: CSAEETMAAFF

J: TRBJ2-7
D: NA
V: TRBV4-2
size: NA
DNA: TGTGCCAGCAGCCACAACGGCCAAGGGGGAATCTACGAGCAGTACTTC
CDR3: CASSHNGQGGIYEQYF

J: TRBJ1-3
D: NA
V: TRBV19
size: NA
DNA: TGTGCCAGTAGTACACGACGGAGCTCTGGAAACACCATATATTTT
CDR3: CASSTRRSSGNTIYF

J: TRBJ2-7
D: NA
V: TRBV6-2/TRBV6-3
size: NA
DNA: TGTGCCAGCAGCCACTGGTATGAGCAGTACTTC
CDR3: CASSHWYEQYF

J: TRBJ1-4
D: TRBD1
V: TRBV24-1
size: NA
DNA: TGTGCCTCGCAGGGGGGTTATAATGAAAAACTGTTTTTT
CDR3: CASQGGYNEKLFF

J: TRBJ1-2
D: TRBD1
V: TRBV9
size: NA
DNA: TGTGCCAGCAGGGCCGGGACAGGGGAATGGCATGGCTACACCTTC
CDR3: CASRAGTGEWHGYTF

J: TRBJ2-2
D: TRBD2
V: TRBV5-1
size: NA
DNA: TGCGCCAGTACTCAGGATCCTAGCGGGAGAGTAGGCGGGGAGCTGTTTTTT
CDR3: CASTQDPSGRVGGELFF

J: TRBJ1-5
D: TRBD1
V: TRBV28
size: NA
DNA: TGTGCCAGCAGGCAGGGACAGGGGAAATCGCAGCCCCAGCATTTT
CDR3: CASRQGQGKSQPQHF

J: TRBJ1-2
D: NA
V: TRBV24-1
size: NA
DNA: TGTGCCACCAGTGATACGTCGACAGCCCTCCCTAGAGGCTACACCTTC
CDR3: CATSDTSTALPRGYTF

J: TRBJ1-1
D: NA
V: TRBV3-1/TRBV3-2
size: NA
DNA: TGTGCCAGCAGCCAAGAGGGCCAGGGGAACACTGAAGCTTTCTTT
CDR3: CASSQEGQGNTEAFF

J: TRBJ1-1
D: NA
V: TRBV28
size: NA
DNA: TGTGCCAGCAACGGGGTGGAGGGGTGGGGAACTGAAGCTTTCTTT
CDR3: CASNGVEGWGTEAFF

J: TRBJ2-7
D: TRBD2
V: TRBV9
size: once
DNA: TGTGCCAGCAGCCCATCGAGACTAGCGGCCTACGAGCAGTACTTC
CDR3: CASSPSRLAAYEQYF

J: TRBJ2-3
D: TRBD2
V: TRBV5-4
size: NA
DNA: TGTGCCAGCAGCTTGGACGAGGCGGGAGCAAACACAGATACGCAGTATTTT
CDR3: CASSLDEAGANTDTQYF

J: TRBJ2-2
D: TRBD1
V: TRBV11-2
size: NA
DNA: TGTGCCAGCAGCCCAACACAGGGGGCAACCGGGGAGCTGTTTTTT
CDR3: CASSPTQGATGELFF

J: TRBJ2-7
D: TRBD1
V: TRBV29-1
size: once
DNA: TGCAGCGTGGGACAGATTAGCTCCTACGAGCAGTACTTC
CDR3: CSVGQISSYEQYF

J: TRBJ1-5
D: NA
V: TRBV4-3
size: once
DNA: TGCGCCAGCAGCCAAGATGCGGATCAGCCCCAGCATTTT
CDR3: CASSQDADQPQHF

J: TRBJ2-7
D: TRBD1
V: TRBV28
size: NA
DNA: TGTGCCAGCAGTTTGGTACAGGGGGGTTCCTACTTC
CDR3: CASSLVQGGSYF

J: TRBJ2-2
D: NA
V: TRBV7-7
size: once
DNA: TGTGCTAGCAGCTTCACAGAGAACACCGGGGAGCTGTTTTTT
CDR3: CASSFTENTGELFF

J: TRBJ2-6
D: TRBD1
V: TRBV6-5
size: NA
DNA: TGTGCCAGCAGACAGGGGGCTGGGGCCAACGTCCTGACTTTC
CDR3: CASRQGAGANVLTF

J: TRBJ2-3
D: NA
V: TRBV29-1
size: NA
DNA: TGCAGCGTGGACCAAGGGGAAGTGAGAGATACGCAGTATTTT
CDR3: CSVDQGEVRDTQYF

J: TRBJ2-1
D: TRBD2
V: TRBV18
size: NA
DNA: TGTGCCAGCTCACCAGCTAGCGGGAGTAGGGAGCAGTTCTTC
CDR3: CASSPASGSREQFF

J: TRBJ2-3
D: TRBD2
V: TRBV5-4
size: NA
DNA: TGTGCCAGCAGCCCCGGGACTAGCGGGAAGGGGGATACGCAGTATTTT
CDR3: CASSPGTSGKGDTQYF

J: TRBJ2-1
D: NA
V: TRBV3-1/TRBV3-2
size: NA
DNA: TGTGCCAGCAGCCTCCGCCAAGAGGCTAGCAATGAGCAGTTCTTC
CDR3: CASSLRQEASNEQFF

J: TRBJ1-2
D: TRBD1
V: TRBV28
size: NA
DNA: TGTGCCAGCAAGGGACAGAACTATGGCTACACCTTC
CDR3: CASKGQNYGYTF

J: TRBJ2-7
D: NA
V: TRBV27
size: once
DNA: TGTGCCAGCAGGACAGTGAACTCCTACGAGCAGTACTTC
CDR3: CASRTVNSYEQYF

J: TRBJ1-1
D: NA
V: TRBV29-1
size: few
DNA: TGCAGCGTTTTCGGGAATATCATGAACACTGAAGCTTTCTTT
CDR3: CSVFGNIMNTEAFF

J: TRBJ1-1
D: NA
V: TRBV27
size: few
DNA: TGTGCCAGCAGAAGGACATTGAACACTGAAGCTTTCTTT
CDR3: CASRRTLNTEAFF

J: TRBJ2-2
D: TRBD2
V: TRBV4-2
size: NA
DNA: TGTGCCAGCAGCCACCCGCTAGCGGGAGCCCCAGGCACCGGGGAGCTGTTTTTT
CDR3: CASSHPLAGAPGTGELFF

J: TRBJ2-6
D: NA
V: TRBV4-1
size: once
DNA: TGCGCCAGCAGCCAGCATTCCCCGCGGTGGGCTGGGGCCAACGTCCTGACTTTC
CDR3: CASSQHSPRWAGANVLTF

J: TRBJ2-2
D: TRBD2
V: TRBV3-1/TRBV3-2
size: NA
DNA: TGTGCCAGCAGCCAAGGCCTAGCGGGAGGCCCCCCCGGGGAGCTGTTTTTT
CDR3: CASSQGLAGGPPGELFF

J: TRBJ1-5
D: NA
V: TRBV19
size: NA
DNA: TGTGCCAGTAGTTACGTAGATAGCAATCAGCCCCAGCATTTT
CDR3: CASSYVDSNQPQHF

J: TRBJ1-1
D: NA
V: TRBV2
size: NA
DNA: TGTGCCAGCAGAACCGACGGACATGAAGCTTTCTTT
CDR3: CASRTDGHEAFF

J: TRBJ2-7
D: TRBD1
V: TRBV4-1
size: NA
DNA: TGCGCCAGCAGCCAGGCCGAGGGACAGGGGGGATCCTACGAGCAGTACTTC
CDR3: CASSQAEGQGGSYEQYF

J: TRBJ2-7
D: NA
V: TRBV2
size: NA
DNA: TGTGCCAGCAGCGCGACCACCATCGGAGACGAGCAGTACTTC
CDR3: CASSATTIGDEQYF

J: TRBJ1-1
D: TRBD1
V: TRBV6-1
size: NA
DNA: TGTGCCAGCAGTGAGGGACAGCCTCACACTGAAGCTTTCTTT
CDR3: CASSEGQPHTEAFF

J: TRBJ2-2
D: NA
V: TRBV24-1
size: NA
DNA: TGTGCCACCAGTGACCCCGGACCCGAGGGTCCCGGGGAGCTGTTTTTT
CDR3: CATSDPGPEGPGELFF

J: TRBJ2-1
D: NA
V: TRBV28
size: NA
DNA: TGTGCCAGCAGTTTAGGGGGACTGAGCTCCTACAATGAGCAGTTCTTC
CDR3: CASSLGGLSSYNEQFF

J: TRBJ1-2
D: TRBD1
V: TRBV11-2
size: NA
DNA: TGTGCCAGCAGCTTGGGACAGGGAGGTCACTATGGCTACACCTTC
CDR3: CASSLGQGGHYGYTF

J: TRBJ1-1
D: NA
V: TRBV28
size: NA
DNA: TGTGCCAGCAGTTTACCGAAAGAGGACACTGAAGCTTTCTTT
CDR3: CASSLPKEDTEAFF

J: TRBJ1-1
D: TRBD1
V: TRBV19
size: NA
DNA: TGTGCCAGTAGTTCTGACAGGGCGGGCACTGAAGCTTTCTTT
CDR3: CASSSDRAGTEAFF

J: TRBJ2-1
D: TRBD1
V: TRBV7-9
size: once
DNA: TGTGCCAGCGGGACAGCCGTGGATGAGCAGTTCTTC
CDR3: CASGTAVDEQFF

J: TRBJ1-5
D: NA
V: TRBV28
size: NA
DNA: TGTGCCAGCAGTTTAGGTGGCGGGGGGCTTCAGCCCCAGCATTTT
CDR3: CASSLGGGGLQPQHF

J: TRBJ1-6
D: NA
V: TRBV27
size: NA
DNA: TGTGCCAGCAGTTTAGGTTTTGCGAATTCACCCCTCCACTTT
CDR3: CASSLGFANSPLHF